This entry describes one T cell receptor beta chain. Measured with immunoSEQ multiplex PCR; TCRdb has only the in-frame clones, and not every one. The sample consists of a few hundred thousand clones, more than 75% of them appearing once. This record belongs to a study of blood T cell repertoires in COVID-19. Looking at the study overall: Some COVID-19 samples were acute and others convalescent; all came from the United States, Italy and Spain.

Trimming removed 5 bases at V and 2 bases at J, with 4 bases between. CDR3 length: 11 residues. Germline values: CDR1 LGHDT, CDR2 YNNKEL (reference sequence). The cohort comprised adults aged about 18 to 100 years residing in approximately 22 US areas. Which cohort a participant joined came from the clinical history participants gave. Two negative PCRs, clearance, or symptom resolution characterized the recovered Cohort 3 donors. The sample was PBMCs or T cells enriched from blood (not recorded which). The receptor was derived from a woman in her forties or fifties who had recovered from COVID-19. The rearrangement joins TRBV3-1 (or the pseudogene TRBV3-2) to TRBJ2-7, with D unresolved. The DNA of the CDR3 is TGTGCCAGCAGCTCTCCCTACGAGCAGTACTTC. It is translated as CASSSPYEQYF.